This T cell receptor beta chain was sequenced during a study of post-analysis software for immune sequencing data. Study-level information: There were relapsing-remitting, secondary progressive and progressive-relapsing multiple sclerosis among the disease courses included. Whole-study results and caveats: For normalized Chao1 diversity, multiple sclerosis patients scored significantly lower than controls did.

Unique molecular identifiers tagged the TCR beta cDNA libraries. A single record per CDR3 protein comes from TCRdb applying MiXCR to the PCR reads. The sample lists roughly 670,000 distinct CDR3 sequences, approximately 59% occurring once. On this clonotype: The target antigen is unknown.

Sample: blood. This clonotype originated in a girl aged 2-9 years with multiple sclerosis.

CDR3 nucleotide sequence: TGTGCCAGCTGCTCCGGGACCCCGAACACTGAAGCTTTCTTT. As protein: CASCSGTPNTEAFF. V and J are TRBV12-3 or TRBV12-4 and TRBJ1-1; a weak D match, TRBD1 (5 bases). The CDR3 extends over 14 amino acids. V shed 8 bases and J shed 1 base, with 14 bases lying between them.